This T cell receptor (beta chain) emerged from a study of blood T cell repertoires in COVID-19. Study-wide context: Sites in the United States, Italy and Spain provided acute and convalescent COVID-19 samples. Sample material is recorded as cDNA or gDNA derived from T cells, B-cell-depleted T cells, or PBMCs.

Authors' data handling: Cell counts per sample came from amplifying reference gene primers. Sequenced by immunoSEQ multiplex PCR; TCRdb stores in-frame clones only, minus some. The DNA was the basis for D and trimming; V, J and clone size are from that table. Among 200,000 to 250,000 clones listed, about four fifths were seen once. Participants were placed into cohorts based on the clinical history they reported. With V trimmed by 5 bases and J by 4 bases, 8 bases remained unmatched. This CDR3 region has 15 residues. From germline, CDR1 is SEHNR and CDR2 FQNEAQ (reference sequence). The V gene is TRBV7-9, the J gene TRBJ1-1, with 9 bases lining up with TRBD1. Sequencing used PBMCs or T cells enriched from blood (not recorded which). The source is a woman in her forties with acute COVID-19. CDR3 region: CASSPGTGMSTEAFF. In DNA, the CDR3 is TGTGCCAGCAGCCCGGGGACAGGGATGAGCACTGAAGCTTTCTTT. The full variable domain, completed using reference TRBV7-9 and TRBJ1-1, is DTGVSQNPRHKITKRGQNVTFRCDPISEHNRLYWYRQTLGQGPEFLTYFQNEAQLEKSRLLSDRFSAERPKGSFSTLEIQRTEQGDSAMYLCASSPGTGMSTEAFFGQGTRLTVV.